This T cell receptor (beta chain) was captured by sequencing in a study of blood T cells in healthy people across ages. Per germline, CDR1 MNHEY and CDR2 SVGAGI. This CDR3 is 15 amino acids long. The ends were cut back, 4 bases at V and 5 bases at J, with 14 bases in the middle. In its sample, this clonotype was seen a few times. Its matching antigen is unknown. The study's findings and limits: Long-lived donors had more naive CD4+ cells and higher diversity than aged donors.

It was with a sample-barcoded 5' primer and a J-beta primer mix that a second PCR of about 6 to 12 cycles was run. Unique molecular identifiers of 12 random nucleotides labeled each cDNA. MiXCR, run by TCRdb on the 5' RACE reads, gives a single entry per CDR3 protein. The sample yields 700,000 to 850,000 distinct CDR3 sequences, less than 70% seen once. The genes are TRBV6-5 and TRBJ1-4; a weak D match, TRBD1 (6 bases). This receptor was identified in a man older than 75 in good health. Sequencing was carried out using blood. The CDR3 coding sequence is TGTGCCAGCAGTTCCCCCCGGGGGGCAAATGAAAAACTGTTTTTT. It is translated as CASSSPRGANEKLFF.